The next 3 T cell receptor beta chains were all read from a single sample in a study of cytomegalovirus exposure and HLA in healthy donors. Generated by immunoSEQ multiplex PCR, the TCRdb table keeps only in-frame clones and is missing some. This sample carries about 360,000 clones, roughly 85% of them seen once, and the ten largest clones take 0.83%. The sequenced material came from PBMCs. The receptors derive from a woman between 18 and 29 years old in good health and CMV-seronegative.

The gene calls are TRBV18 and TRBJ2-7; a possible D gene is TRBD1 (5 bases). With 3 bases removed from V and 6 bases from J, the gap between germline ends came to 12 bases. Per germline, CDR1 KGHSH and CDR2 LQKENI. This CDR3 contains 13 residues. CDR3 in amino acids: CASSPPLQGEQYF. The CDR3 DNA sequence: TGTGCCAGCTCACCCCCTCTGCAGGGCGAGCAGTACTTC.

This chain connects TRBV6-1 to TRBJ2-1, with a possible D match to TRBD2 (5 bases). Trimming shortened V by 7 bases and J by 7 bases, and 14 bases separated the two germline ends. CDR3 length: 13 amino acids. Germline V gene data show CDR1 as MNHNS and CDR2 as SASEGT. The CDR3 bases are TGTGCCAGCAATCTCACCCCGGGAAATGAGCAGTTCTTC. Its translation: CASNLTPGNEQFF.

This clone was observed a few times. This rearrangement joins TRBV5-1 to TRBJ2-7; 7 bases match TRBD2. CDR1 and CDR2 (germline): SGHRS, YFSETQ. The CDR3 sequence is 14 residues long. With V trimmed by 4 bases and J by 2 bases, 6 bases remained unmatched. This CDR3 is CASSGGGIAYEQYF. The CDR3 DNA follows: TGCGCCAGCAGCGGCGGGGGAATTGCCTACGAGCAGTACTTC. The full variable domain, its missing parts supplied by reference TRBV5-1 and TRBJ2-7, is KAGVTQTPRYLIKTRGQQVTLSCSPISGHRSVSWYQQTPGQGLQFLFEYFSETQRNKGNFPGRFSGRQFSNSRSEMNVSTLELGDSALYLCASSGGGIAYEQYFGPGTRLTVT.